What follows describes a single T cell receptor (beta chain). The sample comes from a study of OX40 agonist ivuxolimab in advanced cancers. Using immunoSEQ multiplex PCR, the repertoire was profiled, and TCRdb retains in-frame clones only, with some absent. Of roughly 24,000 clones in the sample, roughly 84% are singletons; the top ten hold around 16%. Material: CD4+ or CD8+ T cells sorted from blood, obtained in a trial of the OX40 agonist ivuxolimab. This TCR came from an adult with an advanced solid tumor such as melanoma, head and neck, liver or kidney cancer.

The CDR3 nucleotides read TGCGCCAGCAGCCCATCCGGGACAGGGGAAAGGGAGCAGTACTTC. Protein sequence: CASSPSGTGEREQYF. The rearrangement links TRBV5-1 to TRBJ2-7, with 10 nucleotides matching TRBD1. The CDR3 is made up of 15 amino acids. Germline V gene sequence: CDR1 SGHRS, CDR2 YFSETQ. V shed 4 bases and J 7 bases; nucleotides not matched to a gene: 11.